This T cell receptor beta chain was identified during a study of cytomegalovirus exposure and HLA in healthy donors. Study-wide findings and caveats: There were some V segments, including TRBV6-2 and TRBV6-3, excluded as indistinguishable. In a later analysis, V- and J-gene trimming of beta chains associated with a DCLRE1C missense variant, replicated independently. Later analysis revealed greater clonal expansion in HLA-associated TCR beta chains than in equally common others.

PCR involved 60 Vbeta and 13 Jbeta primers. In the original workflow: Unique TCR beta chains totaled roughly 80 million in a later count, with approximately 10 million of them shared. Sequencing was performed with immunoSEQ multiplex PCR; in TCRdb, only in-frame clones are kept and a portion is missing. The V and J calls and clone size are taken from that table; D and trimming were inferred from the DNA. The sample lists 100,000 to 150,000 clones; about four fifths were seen once. V trimming: 10 bases; J trimming: 8 bases; junction bases outside the gene matches: 9. This CDR3 is 13 amino acids long. Germline assignment: CDR1 ENHRY and CDR2 SYGVKD. A word on this clone: Its specificity is unknown.

This TCR was sampled from a woman in her fifties or sixties in good health and CMV-seropositive. Sequenced input: PBMCs. The chain employs TRBV10-3 and TRBJ1-1; 11 nucleotides line up with TRBD1. CDR3 residues: CASQMDRGREAFF. CDR3 nucleotide sequence: TGTGCCAGCCAGATGGACAGGGGGCGGGAAGCTTTCTTT.